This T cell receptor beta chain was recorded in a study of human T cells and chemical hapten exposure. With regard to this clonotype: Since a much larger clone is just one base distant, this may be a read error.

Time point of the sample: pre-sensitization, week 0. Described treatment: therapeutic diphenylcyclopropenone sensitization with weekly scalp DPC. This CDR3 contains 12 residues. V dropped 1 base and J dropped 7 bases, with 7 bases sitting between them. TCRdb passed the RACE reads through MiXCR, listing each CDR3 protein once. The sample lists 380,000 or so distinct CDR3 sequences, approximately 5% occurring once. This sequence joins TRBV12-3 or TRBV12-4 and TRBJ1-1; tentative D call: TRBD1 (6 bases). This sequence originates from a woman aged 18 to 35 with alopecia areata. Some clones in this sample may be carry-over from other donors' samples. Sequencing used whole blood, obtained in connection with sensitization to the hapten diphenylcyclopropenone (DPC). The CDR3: CASSLGTDEAFF. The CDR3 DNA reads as TGTGCCAGCAGTTTAGGGACAGATGAAGCTTTCTTT.